The entry below gives a single T cell receptor beta chain sequence along with its context. What it binds is not known. Sequencing relied on a cDNA template that was reverse transcribed from extracted RNA. TCRdb's copy holds only in-frame clones and misses some; the assay was immunoSEQ multiplex PCR. The profile shows 180,000 or so clones, 51% of them singletons. Described treatment: oral pan-JAK inhibitor, 5-10 mg twice daily. The data were obtained in a study of CD8+ T cells in alopecia areata. Study-wide results and caveats: Having one nonresponder leaves uncertain how baseline CD8+ expansion relates to response. Tofacitinib produced a significant decrease in scalp clonality and in expanded CD8+ clones among the top 100. Across lesional scalp, and particularly alopecia totalis/universalis, clonality surpassed that of normal scalp.

The germline gives CDR1 LNHNV, CDR2 YYDKDF (reference sequence). Trimming cost V 3 bases and J 1 base; bases outside gene matches: 6. The CDR3 sequence is 16 residues long. This TCR was recovered from a human donor with alopecia areata. Specimen: CD8+ T cells sorted from blood, collected around week 54, from a patient treated with tofacitinib. The V call is TRBV15, the J call TRBJ1-2, with 9 bases lining up with TRBD1. Here the CDR3 reads CATSSGGQGLNYGYTF. Here the CDR3 DNA reads TGTGCCACCAGCAGTGGGGGACAGGGCCTTAACTATGGCTACACCTTC.